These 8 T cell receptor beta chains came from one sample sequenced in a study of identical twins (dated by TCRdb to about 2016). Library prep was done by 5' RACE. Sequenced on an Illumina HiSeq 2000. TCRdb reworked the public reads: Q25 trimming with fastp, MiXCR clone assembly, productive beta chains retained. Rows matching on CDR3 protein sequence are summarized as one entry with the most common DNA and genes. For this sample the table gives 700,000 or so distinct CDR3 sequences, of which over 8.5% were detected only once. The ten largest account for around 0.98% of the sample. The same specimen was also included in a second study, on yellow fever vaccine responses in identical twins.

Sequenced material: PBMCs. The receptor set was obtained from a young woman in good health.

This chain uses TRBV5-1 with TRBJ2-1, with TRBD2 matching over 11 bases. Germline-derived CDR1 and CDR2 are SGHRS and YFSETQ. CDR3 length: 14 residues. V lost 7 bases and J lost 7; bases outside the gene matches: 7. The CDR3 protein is CASQPSGGLNEQFF. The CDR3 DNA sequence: TGCGCCAGCCAACCTAGCGGGGGGTTAAATGAGCAGTTCTTC.

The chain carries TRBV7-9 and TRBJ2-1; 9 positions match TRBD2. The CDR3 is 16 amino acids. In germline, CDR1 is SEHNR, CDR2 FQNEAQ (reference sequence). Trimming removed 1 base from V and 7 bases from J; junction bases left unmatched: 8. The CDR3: CASSLGGTSRVNEQFF. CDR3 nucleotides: TGTGCCAGCAGCTTAGGTGGGACTAGCCGGGTGAATGAGCAGTTCTTC.

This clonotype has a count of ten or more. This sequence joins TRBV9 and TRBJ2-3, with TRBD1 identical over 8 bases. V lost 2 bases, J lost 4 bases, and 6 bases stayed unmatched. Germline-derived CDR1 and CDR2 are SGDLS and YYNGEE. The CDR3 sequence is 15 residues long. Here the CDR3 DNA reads TGTGCCAGCAGCGTGGGCCCCAGGGGGCCAGATACGCAGTATTTT. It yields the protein CASSVGPRGPDTQYF.

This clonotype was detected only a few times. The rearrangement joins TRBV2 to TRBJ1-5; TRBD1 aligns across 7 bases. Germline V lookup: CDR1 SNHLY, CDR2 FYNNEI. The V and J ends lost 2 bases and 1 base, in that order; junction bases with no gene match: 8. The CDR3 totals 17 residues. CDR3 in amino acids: CASSERQGGRSNQPQHF. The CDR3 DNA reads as TGTGCCAGCAGTGAAAGACAGGGAGGTAGGAGCAATCAGCCCCAGCATTTT.

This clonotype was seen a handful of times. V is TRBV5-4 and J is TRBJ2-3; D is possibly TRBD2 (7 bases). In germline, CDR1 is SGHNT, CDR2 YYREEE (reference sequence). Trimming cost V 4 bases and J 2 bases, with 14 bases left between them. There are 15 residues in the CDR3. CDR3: CASSPGGPATDTQYF. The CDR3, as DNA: TGTGCCAGCAGCCCCGGGGGGCCCGCCACAGATACGCAGTATTTT.

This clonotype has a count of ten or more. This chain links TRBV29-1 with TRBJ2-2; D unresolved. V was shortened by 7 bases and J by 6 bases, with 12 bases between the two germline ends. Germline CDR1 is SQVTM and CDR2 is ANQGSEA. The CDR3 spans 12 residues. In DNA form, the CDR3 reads TGCAGCGCTCTGGGGATACCCGGGGAGCTGTTTTTT. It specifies CSALGIPGELFF.

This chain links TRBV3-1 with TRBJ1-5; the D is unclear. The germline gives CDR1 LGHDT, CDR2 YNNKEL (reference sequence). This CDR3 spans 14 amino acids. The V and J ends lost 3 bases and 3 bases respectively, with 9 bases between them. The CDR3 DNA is TGTGCCAGCAGCCATGGGCACGACAATCAGCCCCAGCATTTT. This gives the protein CASSHGHDNQPQHF.

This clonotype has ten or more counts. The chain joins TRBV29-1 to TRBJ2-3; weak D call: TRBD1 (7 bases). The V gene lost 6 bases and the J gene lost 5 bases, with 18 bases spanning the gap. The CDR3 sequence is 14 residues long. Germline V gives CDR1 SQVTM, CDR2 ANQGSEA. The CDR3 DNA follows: TGCAGCGTCCAGGGGGGAGCGTCAGTAGATACGCAGTATTTT. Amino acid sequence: CSVQGGASVDTQYF.